The rows below give T cell receptor beta chains drawn from one sample of a study of shared clonotypes between healthy human individuals. Libraries were prepared by immunoSEQ multiplex PCR; TCRdb keeps only in-frame clonotypes and omits some of them. The sample has about 2.3 million clones, 80% to 95% seen once; the top ten hold approximately 0.4%. The sequencing sample was made of naive CD4+ T cells from PBMCs. The receptors come from a man aged 18-30 years in good health. Some clones in this sample may be carry-over from other donors' samples. Both conserved end residues are part of each CDR3. The D gene is left open where the match is weak. Clone size, where shown, is once, few, many, or a class for clones that have expanded.

v_gene: TRBV5-6
j_gene: TRBJ2-3
abundance: .
d_gene: TRBD1
CDR3aa: CASSPGQGRTDTQYF
CDR3nt: TGTGCCAGCAGCCCGGGACAGGGCCGCACAGATACGCAGTATTTT

v_gene: TRBV2
j_gene: TRBJ2-7
abundance: .
d_gene: .
CDR3aa: CASSEISYEQYF
CDR3nt: TGTGCCAGCAGTGAAATCTCCTACGAGCAGTACTTC

v_gene: TRBV30
j_gene: TRBJ1-5
abundance: few
d_gene: .
CDR3aa: CAWSGDRLQPQHF
CDR3nt: TGTGCCTGGAGTGGAGACAGGTTGCAGCCCCAGCATTTT

v_gene: TRBV29-1
j_gene: TRBJ2-1
abundance: .
d_gene: .
CDR3aa: CSVQNNEQFF
CDR3nt: TGCAGCGTTCAAAACAATGAGCAGTTCTTC

v_gene: TRBV19
j_gene: TRBJ2-1
abundance: .
d_gene: .
CDR3aa: CASSRTDIPSYNEQFF
CDR3nt: TGTGCCAGTAGTCGAACAGACATACCCTCCTACAATGAGCAGTTCTTC

v_gene: TRBV27
j_gene: TRBJ1-4
abundance: .
d_gene: .
CDR3aa: CASSTLGGNEKLFF
CDR3nt: TGTGCCAGCAGTACATTGGGGGGAAATGAAAAACTGTTTTTT

v_gene: TRBV15
j_gene: TRBJ2-3
abundance: once
d_gene: .
CDR3aa: CATSRVKDTQYF
CDR3nt: TGTGCCACCAGCAGAGTCAAAGATACGCAGTATTTT

v_gene: TRBV11-3
j_gene: TRBJ2-1
abundance: .
d_gene: .
CDR3aa: CASSLVGGGYNEQFF
CDR3nt: TGTGCCAGCAGCTTAGTAGGAGGGGGGTATAATGAGCAGTTCTTC

v_gene: TRBV21-1
j_gene: TRBJ2-7
abundance: .
d_gene: .
CDR3aa: CASSKVPGLAGAEQYF
CDR3nt: TGTGCCAGCAGCAAAGTCCCGGGACTAGCGGGAGCCGAGCAGTACTTC

v_gene: TRBV5-6
j_gene: TRBJ1-2
abundance: .
d_gene: .
CDR3aa: CASSQGTGLANYGYTF
CDR3nt: TGTGCCAGCAGTCAAGGCACAGGATTAGCTAACTATGGCTACACCTTC

v_gene: TRBV7-3
j_gene: TRBJ1-1
abundance: .
d_gene: TRBD1
CDR3aa: CASSLTGAGTYTEAFF
CDR3nt: TGTGCCAGCAGCTTGACAGGGGCCGGGACTTACACTGAAGCTTTCTTT

v_gene: TRBV6-5
j_gene: TRBJ2-5
abundance: .
d_gene: TRBD1
CDR3aa: CASKGDRAQETQYF
CDR3nt: TGTGCCAGTAAAGGGGACAGGGCCCAAGAGACCCAGTACTTC

v_gene: TRBV5-8
j_gene: TRBJ2-5
abundance: .
d_gene: TRBD1
CDR3aa: CASRQDRGETQYF
CDR3nt: TGTGCCAGCAGACAAGACAGGGGAGAGACCCAGTACTTC

v_gene: TRBV28
j_gene: TRBJ2-6
abundance: .
d_gene: .
CDR3aa: CASLVNSGANVLTF
CDR3nt: TGTGCCAGCCTAGTGAACTCTGGGGCCAACGTCCTGACTTTC

v_gene: TRBV5-1
j_gene: TRBJ2-1
abundance: .
d_gene: .
CDR3aa: CASSPGPYIRREQFF
CDR3nt: TGCGCCAGCAGCCCTGGACCTTACATTCGGCGTGAGCAGTTCTTC

v_gene: TRBV5-1
j_gene: TRBJ1-1
abundance: .
d_gene: TRBD1
CDR3aa: CASSPRTGGGTEAFF
CDR3nt: TGCGCCAGCAGCCCTAGGACAGGGGGTGGCACTGAAGCTTTCTTT

v_gene: TRBV5-4
j_gene: TRBJ2-2
abundance: .
d_gene: .
CDR3aa: CASSSNLPGELFF
CDR3nt: TGTGCCAGCAGCTCCAACTTGCCCGGGGAGCTGTTTTTT

v_gene: TRBV6-6
j_gene: TRBJ2-5
abundance: .
d_gene: .
CDR3aa: CASSYSGHPEETQYF
CDR3nt: TGTGCCAGCAGTTACTCGGGACATCCGGAAGAGACCCAGTACTTC

v_gene: TRBV2
j_gene: TRBJ2-3
abundance: .
d_gene: .
CDR3aa: CASIQTARTDTQYF
CDR3nt: TGTGCCAGCATTCAGACGGCCCGCACAGATACGCAGTATTTT

v_gene: TRBV27
j_gene: TRBJ2-2
abundance: .
d_gene: .
CDR3aa: CASSLRRYGELFF
CDR3nt: TGTGCCAGCAGTTTACGGCGTTACGGGGAGCTGTTTTTT

v_gene: TRBV2
j_gene: TRBJ2-3
abundance: .
d_gene: TRBD2
CDR3aa: CASSALAAKGDTQYF
CDR3nt: TGTGCCAGCAGCGCACTAGCGGCGAAGGGAGATACGCAGTATTTT

v_gene: TRBV6-5
j_gene: TRBJ1-3
abundance: .
d_gene: .
CDR3aa: CASSYGAYSGNTIYF
CDR3nt: TGTGCCAGCAGTTACGGAGCCTACTCTGGAAACACCATATATTTT

v_gene: TRBV27
j_gene: TRBJ2-7
abundance: .
d_gene: TRBD1
CDR3aa: CASSSPHRGDYEQYF
CDR3nt: TGTGCCAGCAGTTCCCCCCACAGGGGGGACTACGAGCAGTACTTC

v_gene: TRBV28
j_gene: TRBJ1-5
abundance: .
d_gene: .
CDR3aa: CASSFFPGSYNQPQHF
CDR3nt: TGTGCCAGCAGTTTCTTTCCGGGGTCCTACAATCAGCCCCAGCATTTT

v_gene: TRBV18
j_gene: TRBJ2-5
abundance: once
d_gene: .
CDR3aa: CASSIQETQYF
CDR3nt: TGTGCCAGCTCGATACAAGAGACCCAGTACTTC

v_gene: TRBV27
j_gene: TRBJ2-4
abundance: once
d_gene: .
CDR3aa: CASRTLAKNIQYF
CDR3nt: TGTGCCAGCAGGACACTAGCCAAAAACATTCAGTACTTC

v_gene: TRBV7-8
j_gene: TRBJ2-3
abundance: once
d_gene: TRBD2
CDR3aa: CASSRTGGGTDTQYF
CDR3nt: TGTGCCAGCAGTCGGACGGGAGGAGGCACAGATACGCAGTATTTT

v_gene: TRBV28
j_gene: TRBJ2-1
abundance: .
d_gene: .
CDR3aa: CASSRAGTPGNNEQFF
CDR3nt: TGTGCCAGCAGCCGGGCAGGGACCCCCGGGAACAATGAGCAGTTCTTC

v_gene: TRBV9
j_gene: TRBJ2-5
abundance: .
d_gene: TRBD2
CDR3aa: CASSAQLARETQYF
CDR3nt: TGTGCCAGCAGCGCCCAACTAGCGAGGGAGACCCAGTACTTC